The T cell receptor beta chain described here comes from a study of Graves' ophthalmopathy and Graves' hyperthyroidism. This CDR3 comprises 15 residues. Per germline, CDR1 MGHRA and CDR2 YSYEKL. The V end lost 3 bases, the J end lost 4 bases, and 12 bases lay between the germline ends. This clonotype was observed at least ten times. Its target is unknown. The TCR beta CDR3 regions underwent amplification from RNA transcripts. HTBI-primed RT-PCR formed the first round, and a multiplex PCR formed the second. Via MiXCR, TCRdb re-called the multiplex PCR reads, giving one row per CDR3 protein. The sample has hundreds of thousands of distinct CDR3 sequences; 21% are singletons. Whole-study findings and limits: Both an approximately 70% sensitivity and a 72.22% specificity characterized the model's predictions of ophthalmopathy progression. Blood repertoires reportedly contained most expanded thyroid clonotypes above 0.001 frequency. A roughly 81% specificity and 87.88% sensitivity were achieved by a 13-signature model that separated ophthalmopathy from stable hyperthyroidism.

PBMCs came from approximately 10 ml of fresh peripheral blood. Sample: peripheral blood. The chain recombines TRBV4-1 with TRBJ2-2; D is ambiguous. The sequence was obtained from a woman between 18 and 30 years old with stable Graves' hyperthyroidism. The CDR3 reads CASSHDDEVTGELFF. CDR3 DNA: TGCGCCAGCAGCCATGATGACGAAGTCACCGGGGAGCTGTTTTTT.